A selection of T cell receptor beta chains follows, all from one sample in a study of PD-1 blockade in classical Hodgkin lymphoma. Assay used: immunoSEQ multiplex PCR; TCRdb lists only in-frame clones, some missing. Among just under 65,000 clones, over 85% were seen once, and the ten largest hold around 8%. This specimen was peripheral blood mononuclear cells (PBMCs), taken before the fourth cycle of nivolumab. These receptors all come from a human donor with classical Hodgkin lymphoma. Each CDR3 is given with its conserved first and last residue. The order of the fields is J gene, D gene, clone size, V gene, CDR3 protein, CDR3 DNA. The D gene is left open where the match is weak. Clone size is stated in some rows and not others, as once, few, many or a class when expanded.

TRBJ1-5	NA	NA	TRBV7-9	CASSFEGVGQPQHF	TGTGCCAGCAGCTTCGAGGGGGTAGGTCAGCCCCAGCATTTT
TRBJ2-7	TRBD1	NA	TRBV6-1	CASSEYRTGFYEQYF	TGTGCCAGCAGTGAATACCGGACAGGGTTCTACGAGCAGTACTTC
TRBJ1-5	NA	NA	TRBV4-1	CASSQASYSNQPQHF	TGCGCCAGCAGCCAAGCCAGCTATAGCAATCAGCCCCAGCATTTT
TRBJ1-2	TRBD1	NA	TRBV29-1	CSAQTGDYGYTF	TGCAGCGCCCAGACAGGGGACTATGGCTACACCTTC
TRBJ2-5	NA	NA	TRBV11-2	CASSLEFRYQETQYF	TGTGCCAGCAGCTTAGAGTTCCGGTACCAAGAGACCCAGTACTTC
TRBJ2-1	NA	once	TRBV10-3	CAISAAGLSGEQFF	TGTGCCATCAGTGCGGCGGGTCTTAGTGGTGAGCAGTTCTTC
TRBJ2-3	NA	NA	TRBV28	CASSTGTTGTDTQYF	TGTGCCAGCAGTACGGGGACCACTGGCACAGATACGCAGTATTTT
TRBJ1-5	NA	few	TRBV4-1	CASSQDPSGNQPQHF	TGCGCCAGCAGCCAAGATCCCAGTGGTAATCAGCCCCAGCATTTT
TRBJ1-2	NA	once	TRBV5-6	CASSLPTTHNYGYTF	TGTGCCAGCAGCTTGCCAACCACTCATAACTATGGCTACACCTTC
TRBJ1-2	TRBD1	NA	TRBV2	CASSALSGTDYGYTF	TGTGCCAGCAGTGCTCTGTCCGGGACAGACTATGGCTACACCTTC
TRBJ2-3	TRBD2	NA	TRBV27	CASSLLREVTDTQYF	TGTGCCAGCAGTTTATTGCGGGAGGTAACAGATACGCAGTATTTT
TRBJ2-7	TRBD1	once	TRBV5-1	CASTGTGWEQYF	TGCGCCAGCACCGGGACAGGGTGGGAGCAGTACTTC
TRBJ1-5	NA	NA	TRBV19	CASSDAVVQPQHF	TGTGCCAGTAGTGACGCAGTTGTTCAGCCCCAGCATTTT
TRBJ1-5	NA	once	TRBV27	CASSLGQGSQPQHF	TGTGCCAGCAGTTTAGGGCAGGGCAGTCAGCCCCAGCATTTT
TRBJ2-1	TRBD2	NA	TRBV4-1	CASSQAAGTTHEQFF	TGCGCCAGCAGCCAAGCTGCCGGGACTACCCATGAGCAGTTCTTC
TRBJ1-2	TRBD1	NA	TRBV20-1	CRGTGDYGYTF	TGCAGGGGGACAGGAGATTATGGCTACACCTTC
TRBJ2-1	NA	NA	TRBV9	CASSLVGSGPYNEQFF	TGTGCCAGCAGCCTTGTGGGTAGCGGCCCCTACAATGAGCAGTTCTTC
TRBJ2-3	NA	NA	TRBV29-1	CSHSGLASTDTQYF	TGCAGCCACTCCGGCTTGGCTAGCACAGATACGCAGTATTTT
TRBJ2-6	TRBD1	once	TRBV7-8	CASSSRRPGTGQSGANVLTF	TGTGCCAGCAGCTCCAGAAGACCTGGGACAGGACAATCTGGGGCCAACGTCCTGACTTTC
TRBJ2-5	TRBD2	NA	TRBV5-4	CASSRGGAQETQYF	TGTGCCAGCAGTCGCGGGGGGGCCCAAGAGACCCAGTACTTC
TRBJ2-1	NA	once	TRBV29-1	CSAPPQGAAYNEQFF	TGCAGCGCCCCCCCCCAGGGCGCGGCCTACAATGAGCAGTTCTTC
TRBJ2-2	TRBD2	NA	TRBV10-3	CATRGLSGGIGELFF	TGTGCCACTCGGGGTCTTAGCGGGGGTATCGGGGAGCTGTTTTTT
TRBJ2-1	TRBD1	NA	TRBV7-6	CASSLARTGNNEQFF	TGTGCCAGCAGCTTAGCCCGGACAGGAAACAATGAGCAGTTCTTC
TRBJ2-3	TRBD2	once	TRBV18	CASSLGLAGGKEDTQYF	TGTGCCAGCTCACTGGGACTAGCGGGGGGCAAGGAAGATACGCAGTATTTT
TRBJ2-3	NA	NA	TRBV6-6	CASSSSASLGTDTQYF	TGTGCCAGCAGTTCGAGTGCTAGCCTGGGGACAGATACGCAGTATTTT
TRBJ2-3	TRBD2	NA	TRBV11-2	CASSLDNLGLATDTQYF	TGTGCCAGCAGCTTAGATAACCTGGGACTAGCCACAGATACGCAGTATTTT